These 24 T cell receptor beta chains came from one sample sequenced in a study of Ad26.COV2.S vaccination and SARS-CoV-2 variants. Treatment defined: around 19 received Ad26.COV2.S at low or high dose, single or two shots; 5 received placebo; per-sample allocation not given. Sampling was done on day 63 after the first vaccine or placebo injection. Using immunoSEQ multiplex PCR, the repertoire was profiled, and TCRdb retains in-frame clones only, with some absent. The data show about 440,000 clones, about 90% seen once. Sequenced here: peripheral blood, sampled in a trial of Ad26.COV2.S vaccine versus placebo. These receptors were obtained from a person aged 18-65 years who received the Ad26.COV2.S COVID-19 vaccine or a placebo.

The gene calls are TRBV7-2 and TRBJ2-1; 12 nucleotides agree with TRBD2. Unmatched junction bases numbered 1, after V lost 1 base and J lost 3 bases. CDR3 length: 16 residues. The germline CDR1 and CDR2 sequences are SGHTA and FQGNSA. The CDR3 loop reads CASSLGTSGNYNEQFF. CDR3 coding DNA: TGTGCCAGCAGCTTAGGGACTAGCGGGAACTACAATGAGCAGTTCTTC.

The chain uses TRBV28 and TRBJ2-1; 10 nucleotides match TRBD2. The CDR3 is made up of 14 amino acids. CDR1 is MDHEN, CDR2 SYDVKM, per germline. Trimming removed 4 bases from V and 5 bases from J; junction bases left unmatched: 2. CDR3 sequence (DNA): TGTGCCAGCAGTTCTAGCGGGAGCAACAATGAGCAGTTCTTC. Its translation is CASSSSGSNNEQFF. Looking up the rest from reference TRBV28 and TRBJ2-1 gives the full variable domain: DVKVTQSSRYLVKRTGEKVFLECVQDMDHENMFWYRQDPGLGLRLIYFSYDVKMKEKGDIPEGYSVSREKKERFSLILESASTNQTSMYLCASSSSGSNNEQFFGPGTRLTVL.

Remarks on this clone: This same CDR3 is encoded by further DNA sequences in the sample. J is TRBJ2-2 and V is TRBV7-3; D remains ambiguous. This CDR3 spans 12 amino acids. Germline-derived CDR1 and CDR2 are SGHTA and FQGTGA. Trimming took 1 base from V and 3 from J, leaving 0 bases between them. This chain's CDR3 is CASSLNTGELFF. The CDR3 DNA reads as TGTGCCAGCAGCTTAAACACCGGGGAGCTGTTTTTT.

The CDR3 protein is CASSLAGGQETQYF. The CDR3 DNA reads TGTGCCAGCAGCTTAGCGGGAGGGCAAGAGACCCAGTACTTC. V gene TRBV7-8 combines with J gene TRBJ2-5, with TRBD2 matching over 7 bases. The trim removed 0 bases at V and 2 bases at J, leaving 0 bases unmatched. Germline-derived CDR1 and CDR2 are SGHVS and FQNEAQ. CDR3 length equals 14 residues. Combining the CDR3 with reference TRBV7-8 and TRBJ2-5 gives the whole variable domain GAGVSQSPRYKVAKRGQDVALRCDPISGHVSLFWYQQALGQGPEFLTYFQNEAQLDKSGLPSDRFFAERPEGSVSTLKIQRTQQEDSAVYLCASSLAGGQETQYFGPGTRLLVL.

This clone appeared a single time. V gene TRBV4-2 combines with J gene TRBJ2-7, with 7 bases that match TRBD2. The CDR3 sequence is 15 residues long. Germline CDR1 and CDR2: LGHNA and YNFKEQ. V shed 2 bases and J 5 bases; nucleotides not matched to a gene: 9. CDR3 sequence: CASSQTPRTRDEQYF. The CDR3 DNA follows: TGTGCCAGCAGCCAAACTCCTCGGACTAGGGACGAGCAGTACTTC.

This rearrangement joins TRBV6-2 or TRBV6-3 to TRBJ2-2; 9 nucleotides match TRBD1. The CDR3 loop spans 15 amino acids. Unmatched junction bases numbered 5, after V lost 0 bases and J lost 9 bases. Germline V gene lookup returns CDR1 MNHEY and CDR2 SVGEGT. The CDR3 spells CASSYSRDRDRELFF. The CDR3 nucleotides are TGTGCCAGCAGTTACTCGAGGGACAGGGACCGGGAGCTGTTTTTT.

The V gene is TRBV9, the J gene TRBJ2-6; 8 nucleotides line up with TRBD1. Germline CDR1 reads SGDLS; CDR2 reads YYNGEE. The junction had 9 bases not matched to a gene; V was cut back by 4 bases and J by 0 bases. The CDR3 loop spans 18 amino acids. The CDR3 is CASSPRTGYYSGANVLTF. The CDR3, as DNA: TGTGCCAGCAGCCCCCGGACAGGGTACTACTCTGGGGCCAACGTCCTGACTTTC.

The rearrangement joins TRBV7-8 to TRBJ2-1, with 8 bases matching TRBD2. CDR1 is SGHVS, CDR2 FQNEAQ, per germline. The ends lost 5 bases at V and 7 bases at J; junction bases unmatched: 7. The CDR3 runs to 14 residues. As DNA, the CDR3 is TGTGCCAGCAGCCGGCCGGGACTAGTAAATGAGCAGTTCTTC. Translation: CASSRPGLVNEQFF. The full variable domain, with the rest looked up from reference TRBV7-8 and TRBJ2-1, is GAGVSQSPRYKVAKRGQDVALRCDPISGHVSLFWYQQALGQGPEFLTYFQNEAQLDKSGLPSDRFFAERPEGSVSTLKIQRTQQEDSAVYLCASSRPGLVNEQFFGPGTRLTVL.

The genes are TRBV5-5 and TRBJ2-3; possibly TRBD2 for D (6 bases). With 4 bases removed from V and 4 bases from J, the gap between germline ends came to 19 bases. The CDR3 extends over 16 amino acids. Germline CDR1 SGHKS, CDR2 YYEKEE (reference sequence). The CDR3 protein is CASSTGTPDVADTQYF. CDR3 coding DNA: TGTGCCAGCAGCACCGGGACTCCCGACGTCGCAGATACGCAGTATTTT.

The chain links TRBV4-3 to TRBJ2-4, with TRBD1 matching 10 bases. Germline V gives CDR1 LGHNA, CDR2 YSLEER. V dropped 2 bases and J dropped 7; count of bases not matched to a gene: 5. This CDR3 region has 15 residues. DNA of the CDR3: TGCGCCAGCAGCCAATCTGACAGGGGGCGGAACATTCAGTACTTC. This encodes CASSQSDRGRNIQYF.

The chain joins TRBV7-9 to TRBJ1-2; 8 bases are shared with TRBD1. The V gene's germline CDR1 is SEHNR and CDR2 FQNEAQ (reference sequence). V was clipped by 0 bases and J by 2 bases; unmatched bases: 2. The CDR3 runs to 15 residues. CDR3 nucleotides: TGTGCCAGCAGCTTAGCTCGGACAGGGAACTATGGCTACACCTTC. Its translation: CASSLARTGNYGYTF.

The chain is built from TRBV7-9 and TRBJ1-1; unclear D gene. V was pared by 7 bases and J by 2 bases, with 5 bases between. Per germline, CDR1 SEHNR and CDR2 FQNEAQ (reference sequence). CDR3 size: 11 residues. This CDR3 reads CASTPNTEAFF. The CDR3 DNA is TGTGCCAGCACGCCCAACACTGAAGCTTTCTTT.

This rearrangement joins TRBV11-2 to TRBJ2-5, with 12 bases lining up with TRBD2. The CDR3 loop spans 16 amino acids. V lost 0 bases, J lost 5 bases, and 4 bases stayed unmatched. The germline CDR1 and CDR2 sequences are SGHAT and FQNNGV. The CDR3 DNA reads TGTGCCAGCAGCTTAGAGGGGACTAGCGGGTGGGAGACCCAGTACTTC. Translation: CASSLEGTSGWETQYF.

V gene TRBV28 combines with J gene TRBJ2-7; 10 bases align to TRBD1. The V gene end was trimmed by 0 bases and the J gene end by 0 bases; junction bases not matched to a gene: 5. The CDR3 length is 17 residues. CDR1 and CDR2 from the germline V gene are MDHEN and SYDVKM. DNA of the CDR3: TGTGCCAGCAGTTTATGGGGACAGGGGCCCAGCTCCTACGAGCAGTACTTC. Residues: CASSLWGQGPSSYEQYF.

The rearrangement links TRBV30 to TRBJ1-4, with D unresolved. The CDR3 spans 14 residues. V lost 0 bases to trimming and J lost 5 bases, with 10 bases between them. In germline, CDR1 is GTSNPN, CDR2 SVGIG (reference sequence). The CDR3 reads CAWSVIGLNEKLFF. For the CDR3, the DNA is TGTGCCTGGAGTGTTATTGGGCTAAATGAAAAACTGTTTTTT. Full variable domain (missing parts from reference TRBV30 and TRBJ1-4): SQTIHQWPATLVQPVGSPLSLECTVEGTSNPNLYWYRQAAGRGLQLLFYSVGIGQISSEVPQNLSASRPQDRQFILSSKKLLLSDSGFYLCAWSVIGLNEKLFFGSGTQLSVL.

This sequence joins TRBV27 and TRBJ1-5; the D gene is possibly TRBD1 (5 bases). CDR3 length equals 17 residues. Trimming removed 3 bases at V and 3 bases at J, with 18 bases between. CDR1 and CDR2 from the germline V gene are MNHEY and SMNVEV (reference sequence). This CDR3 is CASSFVSQGSYNQPQHF. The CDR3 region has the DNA TGTGCCAGCAGTTTCGTCAGCCAGGGCTCTTACAATCAGCCCCAGCATTTT.

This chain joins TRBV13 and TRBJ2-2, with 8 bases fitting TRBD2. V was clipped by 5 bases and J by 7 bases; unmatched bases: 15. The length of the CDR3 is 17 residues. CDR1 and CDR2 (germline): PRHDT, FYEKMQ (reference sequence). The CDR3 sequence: CASSLTSGLAIIGELFF. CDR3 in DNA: TGTGCCAGCAGCCTAACAAGCGGACTAGCCATCATCGGGGAGCTGTTTTTT.

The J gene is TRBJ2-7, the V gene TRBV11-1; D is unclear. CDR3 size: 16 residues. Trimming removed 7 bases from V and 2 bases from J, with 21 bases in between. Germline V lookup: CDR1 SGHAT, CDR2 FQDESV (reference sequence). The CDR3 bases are TGTGCCAGCACCAAGAAGGTTGAGAGGCCCCCCTACGAGCAGTACTTC. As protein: CASTKKVERPPYEQYF. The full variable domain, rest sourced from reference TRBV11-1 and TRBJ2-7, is EAEVAQSPRYKITEKSQAVAFWCDPISGHATLYWYRQILGQGPELLVQFQDESVVDDSQLPKDRFSAERLKGVDSTLKIQPAELGDSAMYLCASTKKVERPPYEQYFGPGTRLTVT.

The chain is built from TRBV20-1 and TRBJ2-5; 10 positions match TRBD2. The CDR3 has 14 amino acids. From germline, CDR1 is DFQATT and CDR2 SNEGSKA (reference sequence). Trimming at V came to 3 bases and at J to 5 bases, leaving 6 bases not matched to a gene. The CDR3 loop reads CSASSSGRGETQYF. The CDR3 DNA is TGCAGTGCTAGTTCTAGCGGGAGAGGGGAGACCCAGTACTTC.

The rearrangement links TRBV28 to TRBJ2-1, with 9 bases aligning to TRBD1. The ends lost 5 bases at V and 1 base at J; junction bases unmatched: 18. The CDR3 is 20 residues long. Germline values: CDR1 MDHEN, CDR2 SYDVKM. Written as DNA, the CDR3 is TGTGCCAGCAGTGTCGGGACAGGGACTTGGGGGGAGAGATCCTACAATGAGCAGTTCTTC. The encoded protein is CASSVGTGTWGERSYNEQFF.

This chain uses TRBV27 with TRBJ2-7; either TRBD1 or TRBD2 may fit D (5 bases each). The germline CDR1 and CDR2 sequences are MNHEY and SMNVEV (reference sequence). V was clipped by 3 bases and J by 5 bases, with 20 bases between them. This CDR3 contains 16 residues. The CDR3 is CASSFLGAGGAHEQYF. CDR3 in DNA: TGTGCCAGCAGTTTCCTTGGGGCGGGTGGGGCCCACGAGCAGTACTTC.

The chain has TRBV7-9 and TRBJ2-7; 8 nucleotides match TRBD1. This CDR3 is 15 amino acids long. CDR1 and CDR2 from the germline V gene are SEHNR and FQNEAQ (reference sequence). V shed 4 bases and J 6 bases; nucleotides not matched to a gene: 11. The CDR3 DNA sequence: TGTGCCAGCAGCTCGCCCCCCCCAGGGGGCGGCGAGCAGTACTTC. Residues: CASSSPPPGGGEQYF.

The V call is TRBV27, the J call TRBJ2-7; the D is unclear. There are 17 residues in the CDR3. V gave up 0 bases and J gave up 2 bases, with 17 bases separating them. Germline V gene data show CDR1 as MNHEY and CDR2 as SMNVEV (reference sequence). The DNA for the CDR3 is TGTGCCAGCAGTTTATCCCCTGACGGAAGCGCGGCCTACGAGCAGTACTTC. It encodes CASSLSPDGSAAYEQYF.

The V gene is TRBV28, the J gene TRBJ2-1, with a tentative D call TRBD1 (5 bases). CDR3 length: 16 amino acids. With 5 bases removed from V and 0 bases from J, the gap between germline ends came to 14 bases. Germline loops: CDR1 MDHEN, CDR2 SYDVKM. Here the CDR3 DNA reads TGTGCCAGCAGTCCCCCGCGGACACCCTCCTACAATGAGCAGTTCTTC. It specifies CASSPPRTPSYNEQFF.